This is a list of T cell receptor beta chains from one sample in a study of cytomegalovirus exposure and HLA in healthy donors. The assay was immunoSEQ multiplex PCR, and TCRdb's table has in-frame clones only and misses some. Of some 56,000 clones listed, roughly 50% are singletons. The material sequenced was PBMCs. The receptors originated from a human donor in good health. The CDR3 runs from the conserved cysteine through the conserved F or W. The order of the fields is CDR3 protein, V gene, J gene, clone size. Some rows mark clone size as missing; the rest say once, few, many or name a class of expanded clone.

cdr3_aa: CASSPTTGSTEAFF
v_call: TRBV4-1
j_call: TRBJ1-1
clone_size: .

cdr3_aa: CASSLGGGRGPSPLHF
v_call: TRBV7-2
j_call: TRBJ1-6
clone_size: few

cdr3_aa: CASSLGHMGAGYGYTF
v_call: TRBV7-3
j_call: TRBJ1-2
clone_size: .

cdr3_aa: CASSLTTGRGYTF
v_call: TRBV5-6
j_call: TRBJ1-2
clone_size: .

cdr3_aa: CASSSGILGDTQYF
v_call: TRBV5-1
j_call: TRBJ2-3
clone_size: .

cdr3_aa: CASSTSLAGGEQFF
v_call: TRBV19
j_call: TRBJ2-1
clone_size: once

cdr3_aa: CASSYSRGGQYEQYF
v_call: TRBV6-5
j_call: TRBJ2-7
clone_size: .

cdr3_aa: CASSQISGQAYGYTF
v_call: TRBV4-2
j_call: TRBJ1-2
clone_size: .

cdr3_aa: CASSLAGGDYEQYF
v_call: TRBV9
j_call: TRBJ2-7
clone_size: .

cdr3_aa: CASSFTPVAGVGQFF
v_call: TRBV6-5
j_call: TRBJ2-1
clone_size: once

cdr3_aa: CASSYSLSEPQHF
v_call: TRBV6-5
j_call: TRBJ1-5
clone_size: .

cdr3_aa: CASSQDVRSGMQFF
v_call: TRBV4-3
j_call: TRBJ2-1
clone_size: .

cdr3_aa: CASSSKTGRYEQYF
v_call: TRBV10-2
j_call: TRBJ2-7
clone_size: .

cdr3_aa: CASSLSVAGGANEQFF
v_call: TRBV7-9
j_call: TRBJ2-1
clone_size: .

cdr3_aa: CAWSVSTGANEKLFF
v_call: TRBV30
j_call: TRBJ1-4
clone_size: few